This record looks at one TCR beta chain sequence and its context. The antigen is unknown. The authors extracted RNA and reverse transcribed it into cDNA as the sequencing template. The data were produced by immunoSEQ multiplex PCR, yet TCRdb's version contains in-frame clones alone and is incomplete. The table records under 4,000 clones, approximately 80% of them present only once. The treatment here: oral pan-JAK inhibitor, 5-10 mg twice daily. Peripheral blood and lesional scalp punch biopsies were taken from alopecia areata patients. The sample originates from a study of CD8+ T cells in alopecia areata. Turning to the study itself: Tofacitinib continued for 6 to 18 months and was then withheld for 6 months. Study observations and caveats: Sharing of TCR sequences between patients (possibly for HLA-related reasons) was less clear than in mice. An increase in clonality over normal scalp was evident in lesional scalp, especially alopecia totalis/universalis. Throughout tofacitinib, many expanded lesional clones continued to persist in scalp and blood.

Germline lookup yields CDR1 SGHVT and CDR2 SQSDAQ. The CDR3 has 16 amino acids. The receptor comes from a human donor with alopecia areata. This chain links TRBV7-4 with TRBJ2-5; 9 positions agree with TRBD1. The J call may be mistaken, given a closer DNA end match to TRBJ2-7. The sequences come from skin, collected at week 24, from a patient treated with tofacitinib. This CDR3 reads CASSLPQPTGGHEQYF. The CDR3, as DNA: TGTGCCAGCAGCTTACCACAACCTACAGGGGGCCACGAGCAGTACTTC.